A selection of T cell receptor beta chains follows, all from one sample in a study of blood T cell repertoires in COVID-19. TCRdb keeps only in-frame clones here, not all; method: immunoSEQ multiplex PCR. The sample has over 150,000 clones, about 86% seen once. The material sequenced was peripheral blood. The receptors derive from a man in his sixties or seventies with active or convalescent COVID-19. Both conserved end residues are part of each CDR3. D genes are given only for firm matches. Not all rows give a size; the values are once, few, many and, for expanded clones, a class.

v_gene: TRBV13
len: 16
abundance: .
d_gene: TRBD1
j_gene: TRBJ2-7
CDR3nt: TGTGCCAGCAGCCCCGGGGGGGACAGGGGAACGTACGAGCAGTACTTC
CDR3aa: CASSPGGDRGTYEQYF

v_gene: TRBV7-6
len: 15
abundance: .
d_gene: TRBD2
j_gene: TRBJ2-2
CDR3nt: TGTGCCAGCAGCACTAGCGGGGCGAACACCGGGGAGCTGTTTTTT
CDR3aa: CASSTSGANTGELFF

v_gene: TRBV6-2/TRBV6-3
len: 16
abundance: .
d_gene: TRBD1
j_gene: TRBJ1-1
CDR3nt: TGTGCCAGCAGTTACCCTCGGACAGGGTTGGACACTGAAGCTTTCTTT
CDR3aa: CASSYPRTGLDTEAFF

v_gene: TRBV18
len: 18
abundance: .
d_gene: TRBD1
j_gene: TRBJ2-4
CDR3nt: TGTGCCAGCTCACTCCTGACAGGGGGAATGAGGGCCAAAAACATTCAGTACTTC
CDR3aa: CASSLLTGGMRAKNIQYF

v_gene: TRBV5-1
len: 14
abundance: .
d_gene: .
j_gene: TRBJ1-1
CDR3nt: TGCGCCAGCAGCTTGGCCTCGGGGATGACTGAAGCTTTCTTT
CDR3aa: CASSLASGMTEAFF

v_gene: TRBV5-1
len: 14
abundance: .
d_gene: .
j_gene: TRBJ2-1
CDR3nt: TGCGCCAGCAGCTTGCTGAGCTCCTACAATGAGCAGTTCTTC
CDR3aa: CASSLLSSYNEQFF

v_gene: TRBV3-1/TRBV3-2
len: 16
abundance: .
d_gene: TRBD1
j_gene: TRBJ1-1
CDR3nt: TGTGCCAGCAGCCATCCCGGACAGGGTCCGGACACTGAAGCTTTCTTT
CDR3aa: CASSHPGQGPDTEAFF

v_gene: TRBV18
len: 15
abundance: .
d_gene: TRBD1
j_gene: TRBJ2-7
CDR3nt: TGTGCCAGCTCACTAGGACAGGGGCCCTCGATGGAGCAGTACTTC
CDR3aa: CASSLGQGPSMEQYF

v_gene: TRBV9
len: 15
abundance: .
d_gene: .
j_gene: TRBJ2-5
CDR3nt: TGTGCCAGCAGCGCGGGGATTTCGGGGGTAGAGACCCAGTACTTC
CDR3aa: CASSAGISGVETQYF

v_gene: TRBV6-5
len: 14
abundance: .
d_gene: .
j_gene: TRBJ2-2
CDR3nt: TGTGCCAGCAGTTACCAGGAGAACACCGGGGAGCTGTTTTTT
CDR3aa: CASSYQENTGELFF

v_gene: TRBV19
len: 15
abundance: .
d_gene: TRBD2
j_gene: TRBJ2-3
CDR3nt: TGTGCCAGTAGTAAGCTAGCGGGAGACCCAGATACGCAGTATTTT
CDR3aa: CASSKLAGDPDTQYF

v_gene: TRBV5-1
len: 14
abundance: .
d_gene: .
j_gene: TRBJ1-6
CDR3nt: TGCGCCAGCAGCTGGAACGGGGAAAATTCACCCCTCCACTTT
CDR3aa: CASSWNGENSPLHF

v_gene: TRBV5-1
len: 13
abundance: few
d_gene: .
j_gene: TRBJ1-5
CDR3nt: TGCGCCAGCAGCTTGAGGTCGGGGCAGCCCCAGCATTTT
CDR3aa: CASSLRSGQPQHF

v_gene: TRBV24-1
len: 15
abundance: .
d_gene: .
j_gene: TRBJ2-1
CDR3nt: TGTGCCACCAGTGATGCTAATAGCGGCTACAATGAGCAGTTCTTC
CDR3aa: CATSDANSGYNEQFF

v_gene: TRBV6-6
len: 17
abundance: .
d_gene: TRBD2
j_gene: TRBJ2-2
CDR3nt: TGTGCCAGCAGTCGGGGACTAGCGGGAGAAGCTGCCGGGGAGCTGTTTTTT
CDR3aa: CASSRGLAGEAAGELFF

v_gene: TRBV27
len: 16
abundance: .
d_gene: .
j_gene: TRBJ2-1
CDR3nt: TGTGCCAGCAGTTTTTTCAGTGGACTATCCTACAATGAGCAGTTCTTC
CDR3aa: CASSFFSGLSYNEQFF

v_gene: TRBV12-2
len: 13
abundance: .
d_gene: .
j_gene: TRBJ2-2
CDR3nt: TGTGCAAGTCGCTGGACAGGAACCGGGGAGCTGTTTTTT
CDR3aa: CASRWTGTGELFF

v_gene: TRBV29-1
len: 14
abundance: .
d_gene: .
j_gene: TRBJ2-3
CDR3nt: TGCAGCGTTGCTGTGGGGGGGCGGGGTGATACGCAGTATTTT
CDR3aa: CSVAVGGRGDTQYF

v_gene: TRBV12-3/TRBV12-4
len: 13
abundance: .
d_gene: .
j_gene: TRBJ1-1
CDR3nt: TGTGCCAGCAGTACAATTAATTCCCCCGAAGCTTTCTTT
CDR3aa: CASSTINSPEAFF

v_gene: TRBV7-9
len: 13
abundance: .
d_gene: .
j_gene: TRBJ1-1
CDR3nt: TGTGCCAGCAGCCCACGAACAGGGCCTGAAGCTTTCTTT
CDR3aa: CASSPRTGPEAFF

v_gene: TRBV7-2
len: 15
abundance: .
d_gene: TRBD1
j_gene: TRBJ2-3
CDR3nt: TGTGCCAGCAGCCTTAGACAGGGGGCAACAGATACGCAGTATTTT
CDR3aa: CASSLRQGATDTQYF

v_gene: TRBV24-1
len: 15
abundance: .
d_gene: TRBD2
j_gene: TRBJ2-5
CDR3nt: TGTGCCACCAGTCGGTCTAGCGGAAGTCAAGAGACCCAGTACTTC
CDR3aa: CATSRSSGSQETQYF

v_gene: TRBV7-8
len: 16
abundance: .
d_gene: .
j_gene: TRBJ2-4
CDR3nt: TGTGCCAGCAGCCACCGGGCAGGACTAGCCAAAAACATTCAGTACTTC
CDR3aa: CASSHRAGLAKNIQYF

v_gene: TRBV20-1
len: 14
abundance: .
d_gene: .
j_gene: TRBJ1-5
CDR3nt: TGCAGTGCTAGTTTTGGGGAGATCAGTCAGCCCCAGCATTTT
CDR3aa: CSASFGEISQPQHF

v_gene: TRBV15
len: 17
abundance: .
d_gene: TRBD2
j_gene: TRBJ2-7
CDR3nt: TGTGCCACCAGCACCACTCGTAGCGGGCCTTTCTCCTACGAGCAGTACTTC
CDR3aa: CATSTTRSGPFSYEQYF

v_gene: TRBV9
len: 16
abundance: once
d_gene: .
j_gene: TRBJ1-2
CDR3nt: TGTGCCAGCAGCCCTAGTGGGGCGCACACCGGCGGTGGCTACACCTTC
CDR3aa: CASSPSGAHTGGGYTF

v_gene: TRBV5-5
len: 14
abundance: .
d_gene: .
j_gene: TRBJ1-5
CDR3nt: TGTGCCAGCAGCTTAATAGCAGATTCTCAGCCCCAGCATTTT
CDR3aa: CASSLIADSQPQHF

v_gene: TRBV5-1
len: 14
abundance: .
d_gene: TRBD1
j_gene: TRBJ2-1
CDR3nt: TGCGCCAGCAGCATCGGGACAGACTACAATGAGCAGTTCTTC
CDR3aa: CASSIGTDYNEQFF

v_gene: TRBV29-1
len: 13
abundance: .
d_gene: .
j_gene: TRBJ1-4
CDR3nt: TGCAGCGTCCGGGTGGTCAGGGGCGAAAAACTGTTTTTT
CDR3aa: CSVRVVRGEKLFF

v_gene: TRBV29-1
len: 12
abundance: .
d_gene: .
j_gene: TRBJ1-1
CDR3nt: TGCAGCGTGGGACACACGAACACTGAAGCTTTCTTT
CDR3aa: CSVGHTNTEAFF

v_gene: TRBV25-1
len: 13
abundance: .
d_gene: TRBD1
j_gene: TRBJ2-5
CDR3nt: TGTGCCAGCAGTGAACTGGACAGGGGTATCCAGTACTTC
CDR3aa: CASSELDRGIQYF

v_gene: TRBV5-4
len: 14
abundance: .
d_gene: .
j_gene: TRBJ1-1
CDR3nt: TGTGCCAGCAGCTTACAGAGTAAGGACACTGAAGCTTTCTTT
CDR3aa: CASSLQSKDTEAFF

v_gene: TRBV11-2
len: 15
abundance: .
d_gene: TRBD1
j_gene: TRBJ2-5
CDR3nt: TGTGCCAGCAGCAGGACAGGGTTTGAGCAAGAGACCCAGTACTTC
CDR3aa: CASSRTGFEQETQYF

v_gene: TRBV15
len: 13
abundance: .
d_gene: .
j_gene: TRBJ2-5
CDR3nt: TGTGCCACCAGCAGAGGGGAGCGGGAGACCCAGTACTTC
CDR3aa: CATSRGERETQYF

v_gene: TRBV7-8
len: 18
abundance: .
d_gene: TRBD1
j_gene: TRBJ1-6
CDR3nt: TGTGCCAGCAGCTCCCTGGGGGGAGGGGACAGGGGATATTCGACCCTCCACTTT
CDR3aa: CASSSLGGGDRGYSTLHF

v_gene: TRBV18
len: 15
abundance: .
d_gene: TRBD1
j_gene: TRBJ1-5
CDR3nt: TGTGCCAGCTCGCCGGGGACAGGTAGCAATCAGCCCCAGCATTTT
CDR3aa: CASSPGTGSNQPQHF

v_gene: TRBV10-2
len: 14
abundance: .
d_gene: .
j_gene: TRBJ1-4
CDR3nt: TGCGCCAGCAGTAACGGGGCAACTAATGAAAAACTGTTTTTT
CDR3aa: CASSNGATNEKLFF

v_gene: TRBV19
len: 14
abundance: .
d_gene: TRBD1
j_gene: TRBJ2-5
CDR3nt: TGTGCCAGTAGGGGGACAGGGAGGCGGGAGACCCAGTACTTC
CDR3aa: CASRGTGRRETQYF

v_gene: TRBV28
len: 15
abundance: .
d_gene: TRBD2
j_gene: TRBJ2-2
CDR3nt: TGTGCCAGCAGTCACTCCCTGGGCGGGAGCGGGGAGCTGTTTTTT
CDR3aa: CASSHSLGGSGELFF

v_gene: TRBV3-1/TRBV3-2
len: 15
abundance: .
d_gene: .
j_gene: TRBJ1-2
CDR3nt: TGTGCCAGCAGCGCCCGGGGTCCGCTTAACTATGGCTACACCTTC
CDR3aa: CASSARGPLNYGYTF

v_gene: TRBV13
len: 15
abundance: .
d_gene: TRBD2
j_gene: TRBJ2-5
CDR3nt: TGTGCCAGCCGGCGGGCGGGAGGGTACCAAGAGACCCAGTACTTC
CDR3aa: CASRRAGGYQETQYF

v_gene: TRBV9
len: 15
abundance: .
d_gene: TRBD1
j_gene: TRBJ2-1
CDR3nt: TGTGCCAGCAGCACCGGACAGGTTGGATACAATGAGCAGTTCTTC
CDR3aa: CASSTGQVGYNEQFF

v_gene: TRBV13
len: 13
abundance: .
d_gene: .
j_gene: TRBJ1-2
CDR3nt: TGTGCCAGCAGCTTTGGACAGTTCTATGGCTACACCTTC
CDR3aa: CASSFGQFYGYTF

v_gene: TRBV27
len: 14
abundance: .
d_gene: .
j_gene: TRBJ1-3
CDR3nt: TGTGCCAGCAGTTCAGGGCTTGGTGGAAACACCATATATTTT
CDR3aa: CASSSGLGGNTIYF

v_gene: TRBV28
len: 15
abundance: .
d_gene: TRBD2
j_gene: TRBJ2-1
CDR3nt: TGTGCCAGCAGTCCACTAGTAGCGGGTTACAATGAGCAGTTCTTC
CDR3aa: CASSPLVAGYNEQFF

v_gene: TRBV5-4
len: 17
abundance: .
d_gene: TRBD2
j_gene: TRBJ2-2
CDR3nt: TGTGCCAGCAGCCCCGGGGGGGTGGCGAAGGACACCGGGGAGCTGTTTTTT
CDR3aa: CASSPGGVAKDTGELFF

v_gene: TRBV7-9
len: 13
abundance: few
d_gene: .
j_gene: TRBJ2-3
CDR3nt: TGTGCCAGCAGCTTCGAGGACACAGATACGCAGTATTTT
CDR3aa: CASSFEDTDTQYF

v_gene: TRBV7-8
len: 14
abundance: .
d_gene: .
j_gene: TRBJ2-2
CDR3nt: TGTGCCAGCAGCTTAGAAGGGGGCACCGGGGAGCTGTTTTTT
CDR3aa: CASSLEGGTGELFF

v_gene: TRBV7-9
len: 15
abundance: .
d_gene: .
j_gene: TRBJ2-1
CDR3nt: TGTGCCAGCAGCTTATACAGAAGCTCCTACAATGAGCAGTTCTTC
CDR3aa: CASSLYRSSYNEQFF

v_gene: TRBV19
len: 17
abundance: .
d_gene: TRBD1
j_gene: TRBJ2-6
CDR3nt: TGTGCCAGTAGTACCCTGACAGGGAAGTCTGGGGCCAACGTCCTGACTTTC
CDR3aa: CASSTLTGKSGANVLTF

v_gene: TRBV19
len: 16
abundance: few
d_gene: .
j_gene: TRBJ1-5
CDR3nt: TGTGCCAGTAGTATAGAAAACAGAGGGAGCAATCAGCCCCAGCATTTT
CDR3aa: CASSIENRGSNQPQHF

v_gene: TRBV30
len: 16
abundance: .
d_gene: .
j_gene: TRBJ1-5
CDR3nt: TGTGCCTGGAGTACCCCCGCCGCGAGGCGGAATCAGCCCCAGCATTTT
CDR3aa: CAWSTPAARRNQPQHF